Shown below are 32 T cell receptor beta chains from a single sample sequenced in a study of shared clonotypes between healthy human individuals. Using immunoSEQ multiplex PCR, the repertoire was profiled, and TCRdb retains in-frame clones only, with some absent. The sample holds just over 2,000,000 clones, about 95% seen once. Naive-designated CD8 cells lacked CD45RO, were positively enriched for CCR7, and omitted terminally differentiated effector memory CD45RA+ cells. Specimen: naive CD8+ T cells sorted from blood. These receptors came from a young man in good health.

Written as DNA, the CDR3 is TGCGCCAGCACTCACGGGGGCTTCTACGAGCAGTACTTC. Amino acids: CASTHGGFYEQYF. The chain links TRBV10-2 to TRBJ2-7; D is tentatively TRBD1 or TRBD2 (6 bases each). Germline V CDR1 and CDR2: WSHSY, SAAADI. Trimming took 7 bases from V and 3 from J, leaving 13 bases between them. CDR3 size: 13 residues.

The chain has TRBV6-4 and TRBJ2-5; D gene uncertain. Germline V CDR1 and CDR2: MRHNA, SNTAGT. CDR3 length equals 13 residues. Trimming left V 2 bases short and J 0 bases short, with 4 bases between. The CDR3 DNA sequence: TGTGCCAGCAGTGACCCGTACCAAGAGACCCAGTACTTC. Amino acids: CASSDPYQETQYF.

This sequence joins TRBV2 and TRBJ1-1; 8 bases line up with TRBD1. Germline values: CDR1 SNHLY, CDR2 FYNNEI. This CDR3 is 18 amino acids long. The V segment lost 3 bases and the J segment 5 bases; nucleotides outside the gene matches: 17. In DNA, the CDR3 is TGTGCCAGCAGTGAGTCCCCAGGGGGCATTTTAGTAGGGACTGAAGCTTTCTTT. It encodes CASSESPGGILVGTEAFF.

The gene calls are TRBV7-9 and TRBJ2-3; 8 bases fit TRBD1. The V and J ends lost 5 bases and 3 bases, in that order; junction bases with no gene match: 13. Germline CDR1 reads SEHNR; CDR2 reads FQNEAQ (reference sequence). CDR3 length equals 17 residues. The chain's CDR3 is CASSGDFGQGETDTQYF. The CDR3 region has the DNA TGTGCCAGCAGCGGGGATTTCGGACAGGGAGAGACAGATACGCAGTATTTT.

V and J are TRBV5-1 and TRBJ2-5; D is unresolved. Germline-derived CDR1 and CDR2 are SGHRS and YFSETQ. This CDR3 contains 14 residues. V lost 4 bases and J 3 bases, leaving 13 bases between the germline ends. The CDR3 DNA reads as TGCGCCAGCAGCCAGGAAACATCCAAAGAGACCCAGTACTTC. Its translation is CASSQETSKETQYF.

The V and J genes are TRBV7-9 and TRBJ2-3, with D maybe TRBD1 (6 bases). The germline gives CDR1 SEHNR, CDR2 FQNEAQ (reference sequence). Trimming stripped 1 base from V and 3 bases from J, with 8 bases between. The CDR3 spans 14 residues. CDR3 DNA: TGTGCCAGCAGCTTAGGACAGGAGACAGATACGCAGTATTTT. Its translation: CASSLGQETDTQYF.

The chain couples TRBV7-2 to TRBJ2-2, with 10 positions matching TRBD2. The CDR3 runs 17 residues. V trimming: 1 base; J trimming: 5 bases; junction bases outside the gene matches: 7. Per the germline V gene, CDR1 is SGHTA and CDR2 is FQGNSA. CDR3 DNA: TGTGCCAGCAGCTTAGAGGGTCGGACTAGCGGAACCGGGGAGCTGTTTTTT. It is translated as CASSLEGRTSGTGELFF. The full variable domain, with the rest looked up from reference TRBV7-2 and TRBJ2-2, is GAGVSQSPSNKVTEKGKDVELRCDPISGHTALYWYRQSLGQGLEFLIYFQGNSAPDKSGLPSDRFSAERTGGSVSTLTIQRTQQEDSAVYLCASSLEGRTSGTGELFFGEGSRLTVL.

This clone was counted a few times. The V gene is TRBV6-1, the J gene TRBJ1-2, with D possibly matching TRBD1 (6 bases). This CDR3 is 14 amino acids long. Looked up from germline, CDR1 is MNHNS and CDR2 is SASEGT. V dropped 4 bases and J dropped 3 bases, with 12 bases sitting between them. CDR3 residues: CASSARGSDYGYTF. The CDR3 nucleotides read TGTGCCAGCAGTGCCAGGGGAAGTGACTATGGCTACACCTTC.

The CDR3 loop is CASSPFLETGELFF. The DNA of the CDR3 is TGTGCCAGCAGTCCCTTTCTCGAAACCGGGGAGCTGTTTTTT. This rearrangement joins TRBV27 to TRBJ2-2; D is ambiguous. The V end lost 5 bases, the J end lost 5 bases, and 12 bases lay between the germline ends. Germline CDR1 MNHEY, CDR2 SMNVEV (reference sequence). The length of the CDR3 is 14 residues.

The chain employs TRBV5-6 and TRBJ2-3, with D perhaps matching TRBD1 or TRBD2 (5 bases each). Germline V gene sequence: CDR1 SGHDT, CDR2 YYEEEE. This CDR3 has 15 amino acids. With 5 bases removed from V and 0 bases from J, the gap between germline ends came to 13 bases. CDR3 bases: TGTGCCAGCAGTCGGCAGGGCGGGAGCACAGATACGCAGTATTTT. Protein sequence: CASSRQGGSTDTQYF.

The chain couples TRBV5-5 to TRBJ2-4; D remains ambiguous. The CDR3 extends over 15 amino acids. V lost 2 bases and J 1 base, leaving 10 bases between the germline ends. The germline V gene encodes CDR1 SGHKS and CDR2 YYEKEE (reference sequence). The CDR3 DNA reads TGTGCCAGCAGCTTTGGCGATCTGGCCAAAAACATTCAGTACTTC. This gives the protein CASSFGDLAKNIQYF. The full variable domain, with the rest looked up from reference TRBV5-5 and TRBJ2-4, is DAGVTQSPTHLIKTRGQQVTLRCSPISGHKSVSWYQQVLGQGPQFIFQYYEKEERGRGNFPDRFSARQFPNYSSELNVNALLLGDSALYLCASSFGDLAKNIQYFGAGTRLSVL.

The chain combines TRBV6-5 with TRBJ1-1; D is unclear. Germline V gives CDR1 MNHEY, CDR2 SVGAGI. The CDR3 consists of 13 residues. Trimming cost V 2 bases and J 4 bases, with 8 bases left between them. CDR3 DNA: TGTGCCAGCAGTTACGGGGAGGCCACTGAAGCTTTCTTT. As protein: CASSYGEATEAFF.

This clone was detected only once. The chain carries TRBV18 and TRBJ1-2; a possible D gene is TRBD1 (5 bases). Trimming removed 1 base at V and 5 bases at J, with 14 bases between. CDR3 length: 15 residues. Germline-derived CDR1 and CDR2 are KGHSH and LQKENI. The CDR3 DNA reads as TGTGCCAGCTCACCACGAGAGGGGCAAGGGTATGGCTACACCTTC. The encoded protein is CASSPREGQGYGYTF.

This clone was observed once. The chain has TRBV11-2 and TRBJ1-6; TRBD1 might be the D (5 bases). Trimming stripped 1 base from V and 11 bases from J, with 15 bases between. CDR3 length: 15 amino acids. Looked up from germline, CDR1 is SGHAT and CDR2 is FQNNGV. The CDR3 protein is CASSLVEGTYPPLHF. CDR3 sequence (DNA): TGTGCCAGCAGCTTAGTTGAGGGGACCTATCCACCCCTCCACTTT.

This clone was seen just once. The chain is built from TRBV7-8 and TRBJ2-7; D unresolved. The CDR3 sequence is 12 residues long. Germline V lookup: CDR1 SGHVS, CDR2 FQNEAQ. Trimming left V 7 bases short and J 2 bases short, with 9 bases between. This CDR3 reads CASTLVPYEQYF. CDR3 DNA sequence: TGTGCCAGCACCCTGGTTCCCTACGAGCAGTACTTC.

V and J are TRBV27 and TRBJ2-3; a weak D match, TRBD2 (5 bases). V lost 2 bases to trimming and J lost 0 bases, with 12 bases between them. The CDR3 loop spans 16 amino acids. CDR1 and CDR2 (germline): MNHEY, SMNVEV (reference sequence). The chain's CDR3 is CASSLGETTSTDTQYF. Here the CDR3 DNA reads TGTGCCAGCAGTTTAGGGGAGACTACTAGCACAGATACGCAGTATTTT.

The chain recombines TRBV6-5 with TRBJ2-7; D might be TRBD1 or TRBD2, each matching 6 bases. The CDR3 covers 14 residues. CDR1 is MNHEY, CDR2 SVGAGI, per germline. Between the trimmed V and J ends, which lost 4 bases and 6 bases, there was a span of 16 bases. This CDR3 reads CASSWGEQGGEQYF. The CDR3 nucleotides read TGTGCCAGCAGTTGGGGGGAACAGGGAGGCGAGCAGTACTTC.

The V call is TRBV19, the J call TRBJ1-2; D is possibly TRBD1 (5 bases). The germline gives CDR1 LNHDA, CDR2 SQIVND (reference sequence). The V end was cut by 3 bases, the J end by 1 base, with 15 bases between. There are 16 residues in the CDR3. As DNA, the CDR3 is TGTGCCAGTAGTATTACGAGGCTAGGGGATAACTATGGCTACACCTTC. This encodes CASSITRLGDNYGYTF. Based on the CDR3 plus reference TRBV19 and TRBJ1-2, the full variable domain is DGGITQSPKYLFRKEGQNVTLSCEQNLNHDAMYWYRQDPGQGLRLIYYSQIVNDFQKGDIAEGYSVSREKKESFPLTVTSAQKNPTAFYLCASSITRLGDNYGYTFGSGTRLTVV.

The rearrangement links TRBV4-1 to TRBJ2-4; unclear D gene. CDR1 is MGHRA and CDR2 is YSYEKL in the germline V gene. The CDR3 has 12 residues. Trimming shortened V by 0 bases and J by 13 bases, and 10 bases separated the two germline ends. The CDR3 nucleotides read TGCGCCAGCAGCCAAGATGAGACACGGCAGTACTTC. This gives the protein CASSQDETRQYF.

V usage is TRBV6-1 and J usage is TRBJ2-7; D is uncertain. This CDR3 is 13 amino acids long. Germline lookup yields CDR1 MNHNS and CDR2 SASEGT. Trimming pared 8 bases from V and 3 bases from J, leaving 14 bases between. The CDR3 loop reads CASLLKVNYEQYF. Here the CDR3 DNA reads TGTGCCAGCCTCTTAAAGGTAAACTACGAGCAGTACTTC.

The chain carries TRBV5-6 and TRBJ2-7; 7 positions agree with TRBD2. Germline V gene data show CDR1 as SGHDT and CDR2 as YYEEEE. This CDR3 spans 15 amino acids. Trimming cost V 4 bases and J 0 bases; bases outside gene matches: 7. CDR3 sequence (DNA): TGTGCCAGCAGCAACCGGGACTACCGCTCCTACGAGCAGTACTTC. Translating gives CASSNRDYRSYEQYF.

The chain joins TRBV6-5 to TRBJ2-5, with 7 bases matching TRBD2. The CDR3 has 15 residues. Germline V gives CDR1 MNHEY, CDR2 SVGAGI. V was clipped by 8 bases and J by 1 base; unmatched bases: 10. The CDR3 DNA sequence: TGTGCCAGCTCGTTCCTGGCGGGGGTCCAAGAGACCCAGTACTTC. It codes for CASSFLAGVQETQYF.

The chain links TRBV5-1 to TRBJ2-5, with D perhaps matching TRBD1 (5 bases). V was trimmed by 4 bases and J by 4 bases, leaving 8 bases between them. CDR1 SGHRS and CDR2 YFSETQ come from the germline V gene. The CDR3 sequence is 12 residues long. The CDR3 region is CASSDSSETQYF. As DNA, the CDR3 is TGCGCCAGCAGCGACAGCTCAGAGACCCAGTACTTC. Variable domain in full (rest from reference TRBV5-1 and TRBJ2-5): KAGVTQTPRYLIKTRGQQVTLSCSPISGHRSVSWYQQTPGQGLQFLFEYFSETQRNKGNFPGRFSGRQFSNSRSEMNVSTLELGDSALYLCASSDSSETQYFGPGTRLLVL.

This clone was seen once. The chain uses TRBV5-4 and TRBJ2-2; TRBD1 might be the D (6 bases). CDR3 size: 15 residues. Trimming shortened V by 4 bases and J by 2 bases, and 12 bases separated the two germline ends. In germline, CDR1 is SGHNT, CDR2 YYREEE (reference sequence). The CDR3 region is CASSTYRENTGELFF. The CDR3 DNA is TGTGCCAGCAGCACCTACAGGGAAAACACCGGGGAGCTGTTTTTT. The whole variable domain, filled in from reference TRBV5-4 and TRBJ2-2, reads ETGVTQSPTHLIKTRGQQVTLRCSSQSGHNTVSWYQQALGQGPQFIFQYYREEENGRGNFPPRFSGLQFPNYSSELNVNALELDDSALYLCASSTYRENTGELFFGEGSRLTVL.

The chain combines TRBV5-6 with TRBJ2-5; 16 bases align to TRBD2. The germline V gene has CDR1 SGHDT and CDR2 YYEEEE. Losses at the gene ends were 0 bases for V and 5 bases for J; bases not matched to a gene: 7. The CDR3 totals 18 residues. The CDR3 DNA follows: TGTGCCAGCAGCTTGGATCTGCCGGGACTAGCGGGAGGGGAGACCCAGTACTTC. Residues: CASSLDLPGLAGGETQYF.

About this clone itself: The sample has other DNA sequences that encode this CDR3 too. V and J are TRBV11-2 and TRBJ2-7; 7 bases map to TRBD2. The CDR3 is 14 amino acids. The junction had 4 bases not matched to a gene; V was cut back by 1 base and J by 4 bases. The germline gives CDR1 SGHAT, CDR2 FQNNGV. DNA for the CDR3: TGTGCCAGCAGCTTAGTGACGGGAGGTTACGAGCAGTACTTC. Its protein product is CASSLVTGGYEQYF.

The rearrangement joins TRBV9 to TRBJ1-2; D uncertain. The CDR3 is made up of 16 amino acids. The germline gives CDR1 SGDLS, CDR2 YYNGEE. V was cut by 6 bases and J by 0 bases, with 18 bases left in between. DNA for the CDR3: TGTGCCAGCACCTTATCGCGAGGGTCTCCTAACTATGGCTACACCTTC. It is translated as CASTLSRGSPNYGYTF. The full variable domain, its missing parts supplied by reference TRBV9 and TRBJ1-2, is DSGVTQTPKHLITATGQRVTLRCSPRSGDLSVYWYQQSLDQGLQFLIQYYNGEERAKGNILERFSAQQFPDLHSELNLSSLELGDSALYFCASTLSRGSPNYGYTFGSGTRLTVV.

The gene calls are TRBV4-1 and TRBJ2-1; 8 bases line up with TRBD1. J gave up 4 bases and V 1 base, and 3 bases lay outside the gene matches. This CDR3 is 15 amino acids long. Germline CDR1 and CDR2: MGHRA and YSYEKL. The CDR3 is CASSQGWTGYNEQFF. In nucleotides, the CDR3 is TGCGCCAGCAGCCAAGGGTGGACAGGGTACAATGAGCAGTTCTTC.

Comment on this clone: Within the sample, other DNA sequences also encode this same CDR3. The V and J genes are TRBV4-1 and TRBJ1-6; no reliable D call. The germline gives CDR1 MGHRA, CDR2 YSYEKL. Trimming took off 0 bases at V and 7 bases at J, with 4 bases between the two ends. This CDR3 is built from 13 residues. The CDR3 is CASSQEGNSPLHF. The CDR3 nucleotides read TGCGCCAGCAGCCAAGAAGGGAATTCACCCCTCCACTTT.

As DNA, the CDR3 is TGTGCCAGCAGTTACGGGACGGCCAGCAATCAGCCCCAGCATTTT. This gives the protein CASSYGTASNQPQHF. The chain employs TRBV28 and TRBJ1-5; TRBD1 might be the D (5 bases). The V end was cut by 4 bases, the J end by 1 base, with 11 bases between. The CDR3 contains 15 residues. Germline CDR1 is MDHEN and CDR2 is SYDVKM.

The CDR3 DNA is TGTGCCATCAGTGAAGTACTAGCAGCAGATACGCAGTATTTT. It specifies CAISEVLAADTQYF. The chain employs TRBV10-3 and TRBJ2-3; TRBD2 is a possible D gene (6 bases). Trimming removed 3 bases at V and 4 bases at J, with 11 bases between. This CDR3 comprises 14 residues. The germline V gene has CDR1 ENHRY and CDR2 SYGVKD.

J is TRBJ1-1 and V is TRBV28; a possible D gene is TRBD1 (6 bases). With 3 bases removed from V and 3 bases from J, the gap between germline ends came to 8 bases. The germline V gene has CDR1 MDHEN and CDR2 SYDVKM. The CDR3 runs 13 residues. The CDR3 region has the DNA TGTGCCAGCAGTTTTGAGGGGGACACTGAAGCTTTCTTT. Translating gives CASSFEGDTEAFF.